This record covers a single TCR beta chain. Through 5' RACE with UMI labels, the TRB cDNA libraries were prepared. TCRdb derives one entry per CDR3 protein from the 5' RACE reads, leaving out DNA. In total, the table holds 90,000 to 95,000 distinct CDR3 sequences. The sample comes from a study of CXCR3-negative and CXCR3-positive naive CD8 T cells. The CDR3 loop spans 16 amino acids. Germline V gives CDR1 LGHNA, CDR2 YNFKEQ. The chain combines TRBV4-2 with TRBJ2-7; the D gene TCRdb calls, TRBD1, cannot be checked with no DNA. Material: naive CXCR3- CD8+ T cells from blood. Subset denoted: CD45RO-CCR7+CD27+CD95- naive CD8+ T cells lacking CXCR3 (TNR3-). The receptor comes from a human donor in good health. Some clones in this sample may be carry-over from other donors' samples. CDR3 region: CASSQSYGTPTYEQYF.